This T cell receptor (beta chain) derives from a study of T cell responses to AZD1222 COVID-19 vaccine. Study outcomes and limitations: Donor demographics were predominantly white British with a female majority; clonal diversity may be underestimated.

This CDR3 is built from 14 residues. CDR1 is SGHDT, CDR2 YYEEEE, per germline. With 3 bases removed from V and 5 bases from J, the gap between germline ends came to 14 bases. About this clone: No antigen is known for it.

Libraries were prepared by immunoSEQ multiplex PCR; TCRdb keeps only in-frame clonotypes and omits some of them. Among more than 120,000 clones listed, around 90% were seen once. The chain recombines TRBV5-6 with TRBJ2-5; D gene uncertain. The source is an adult who received the MenACWY meningococcal vaccine as a control. Here the sequenced sample was peripheral blood, taken 28 days after the second dose of the MenACWY control vaccine. The DNA for the CDR3 is TGTGCCAGCAGCTCTACCCCGCTCGGGGAGACCCAGTACTTC. This encodes CASSSTPLGETQYF.